This is a list of T cell receptor beta chains from one sample in a study of blood T cell repertoires in COVID-19. Clones were read by immunoSEQ multiplex PCR, and TCRdb kept only the in-frame ones, dropping some. This table holds about 380,000 clones, roughly 84% found once. The specimen sequenced was PBMCs or T cells enriched from blood (not recorded which). The receptors come from a young woman who had recovered from COVID-19. The CDR3 runs from the conserved cysteine through the conserved F or W.

TRBV15	TRBJ1-5	16	CATSRPGTGRNQPQHF
TRBV7-8	TRBJ1-5	15	CASSPTGGSNQPQHF
TRBV4-2	TRBJ2-5	15	CASSQGRVGKETQYF
TRBV30	TRBJ1-4	13	CAFLTQGDEKLFF
TRBV28	TRBJ2-2	13	CASSLRQAGELFF
TRBV7-8	TRBJ1-5	17	CASSYYRTGGGGQPQHF
TRBV11-2	TRBJ1-6	12	CASSLNNSPLHF
TRBV3-1/TRBV3-2	TRBJ1-3	16	CASSQDRGKGGNTIYF
TRBV4-1	TRBJ1-3	16	CASSQESGRVGNTIYF
TRBV7-9	TRBJ2-2	16	CASSSTGHENTGELFF
TRBV27	TRBJ2-7	14	CARTHRGSSYEQYF
TRBV28	TRBJ2-5	14	CASSSPGSKETQYF
TRBV3-1/TRBV3-2	TRBJ2-5	13	CASSQDGRFSQYF
TRBV4-2	TRBJ2-5	15	CASSQETGGAETQYF
TRBV27	TRBJ2-7	14	CASTPGTSRSEQYF
TRBV5-1	TRBJ1-1	17	CASSPSPGTGGGTEAFF
TRBV5-3	TRBJ2-4	22	CARSPPTETSGPYTIAKNIQYF
TRBV24-1	TRBJ2-1	14	CATSDHGLNNEQFF
TRBV7-9	TRBJ1-1	15	CASVPGGVANTEAFF
TRBV19	TRBJ1-2	14	CASSPFEATKGYTF
TRBV13	TRBJ1-4	15	CASSMGQGEVEKLFF
TRBV29-1	TRBJ1-2	14	CSVEDGGERYGYTF
TRBV2	TRBJ2-7	15	CASSDSLGQLDEQYF
TRBV3-1/TRBV3-2	TRBJ2-1	14	CASSRDTSYNEQFF
TRBV9	TRBJ1-2	12	CASSVTGDGYTF
TRBV7-9	TRBJ2-3	16	CASSSKTGPRTDTQYF
TRBV6-2/TRBV6-3	TRBJ2-1	16	CASSYGADRGYNEQFF
TRBV25-1	TRBJ1-5	14	CASSATGLNQPQHF
TRBV19	TRBJ1-1	16	CASSMVAGGSYTEAFF
TRBV20-1	TRBJ1-2	11	CSANRGEGYTF
TRBV10-3	TRBJ1-4	15	CAIIPWGTGREKLFF
TRBV27	TRBJ1-1	17	CASRLIALDRGNTEAFF
TRBV19	TRBJ1-4	13	CASSITPWEKLFF
TRBV7-8	TRBJ2-3	16	CASSSQTRGSTDTQYF
TRBV5-1	TRBJ1-1	16	CASRAGTGEDNTEAFF
TRBV4-2	TRBJ1-4	15	CASSQLTGGNEKLFF
TRBV11-2	TRBJ1-4	13	CASSLASYDRWFF
TRBV3-1/TRBV3-2	TRBJ1-1	15	CASSHRAGGDTEAFF
TRBV28	TRBJ1-1	16	CASSRVQESWLSEAFF
TRBV19	TRBJ1-1	12	CASTDDRAEAFF
TRBV27	TRBJ2-7	16	CASSFKGDRGPYEQYF
TRBV4-1	TRBJ1-2	16	CASSHPPGQGAHGYTF
TRBV29-1	TRBJ2-7	15	CSVQRTSAGSYEQYF
TRBV2	TRBJ1-2	12	CATQGRNYGYTF
TRBV5-1	TRBJ2-2	12	CASSVQGGELFF
TRBV3-1/TRBV3-2	TRBJ2-7	16	CASSQWLAGSTYEQYF
TRBV27	TRBJ1-5	15	CASSASGRDNQPQHF
TRBV21-1	TRBJ1-6	16	CAFSRVGGKHNSPLHF
TRBV6-1	TRBJ2-3	16	CASSEFASSSTDTQYF
TRBV13	TRBJ2-3	16	CASSPRASGNEDTQYF
TRBV5-1	TRBJ2-2	17	CASSLGPLNKNTGELFF
TRBV19	TRBJ2-2	15	CASSPHDRLTGELFF
TRBV6-6	TRBJ1-3	13	CASTTGAGNTIYF